This passage covers 16 T cell receptor beta chains from one sample sequenced in a study of blood T cell repertoires in COVID-19. TCRdb's table, derived via immunoSEQ multiplex PCR, lists solely in-frame clones and lacks some. The repertoire holds about 180,000 clones, with 80% to 90% as singletons. Sequenced input: peripheral blood. All receptors derive from a human donor with active or convalescent COVID-19. The donor label of this sample is uncertain.

The chain carries TRBV28 and TRBJ2-1; 7 bases align to TRBD1. CDR3 length equals 15 residues. The ends lost 6 bases at V and 9 bases at J; junction bases unmatched: 14. Germline CDR1 reads MDHEN; CDR2 reads SYDVKM. The CDR3 nucleotides read TGTGCCAGCAGCCCTCCGTTTGGACAGGTGGGTGAGCAGTTCTTC. It specifies CASSPPFGQVGEQFF.

The chain recombines TRBV9 with TRBJ1-2; the match to TRBD1 covers 7 bases. Looked up from germline, CDR1 is SGDLS and CDR2 is YYNGEE. The CDR3 is 13 residues long. J was trimmed by 4 bases and V by 4 bases; bases with no gene match: 4. CDR3 DNA sequence: TGTGCCAGCAGCCCCTGGGACAGCTATGGCTACACCTTC. Encoded protein: CASSPWDSYGYTF.

This clone was counted a single time. The chain links TRBV5-6 to TRBJ2-5; D unclear. CDR1 and CDR2 from the germline V gene are SGHDT and YYEEEE. CDR3 size: 14 residues. V was pared by 0 bases and J by 1 base, with 7 bases between. The CDR3 reads CASSLGSFQETQYF. The DNA of the CDR3 is TGTGCCAGCAGCTTGGGTTCGTTCCAAGAGACCCAGTACTTC.

As to this clone: The junction does not match germline at one end; this may be a read error. This chain joins TRBV30 and TRBJ2-3, with 7 bases matching TRBD2. Germline loops: CDR1 GTSNPN, CDR2 SVGIG (reference sequence). This CDR3 is built from 13 residues. In nucleotides, the CDR3 is TGTGCCTGGAGTGTGGCGGGAGCAGAGACGCAGTATTTT. It is translated as CAWSVAGAETQYF.

This chain connects TRBV6-5 to TRBJ1-2; 7 bases align to TRBD1. This CDR3 has 13 residues. Trimming at V came to 7 bases and at J to 5 bases, leaving 7 bases not matched to a gene. Germline CDR1 is MNHEY and CDR2 is SVGAGI. The CDR3 region has the DNA TGTGCCAGCACCGACAGGGAAGGATATGGCTACACCTTC. Translated, it gives CASTDREGYGYTF.

The V and J genes are TRBV5-5 and TRBJ2-5; 13 bases agree with TRBD2. Looked up from germline, CDR1 is SGHKS and CDR2 is YYEKEE (reference sequence). The CDR3 runs 14 residues. J gave up 4 bases and V 10 bases, and 7 bases lay outside the gene matches. This CDR3 reads CAGSLAGGTETQYF. CDR3 coding DNA: TGTGCCGGCTCACTAGCGGGGGGGACAGAGACCCAGTACTTC.

The chain combines TRBV7-9 with TRBJ2-7; D is ambiguous. The CDR3 is 15 amino acids. The V and J ends lost 4 bases and 0 bases respectively, with 13 bases between them. Germline values: CDR1 SEHNR, CDR2 FQNEAQ (reference sequence). CDR3 DNA sequence: TGTGCCAGCAGCTCGATGCGGTTGAGCTCCTACGAGCAGTACTTC. Translation: CASSSMRLSSYEQYF.

V usage is TRBV18 and J usage is TRBJ2-1; D is unclear. The CDR3 runs 15 residues. Per germline, CDR1 KGHSH and CDR2 LQKENI. The V end was cut by 0 bases, the J end by 10 bases, with 16 bases between. The CDR3 spells CASSPPFKRSSEQFF. As DNA, the CDR3 is TGTGCCAGCTCACCACCGTTTAAGCGTTCCTCGGAGCAGTTCTTC.

The genes are TRBV3-1 (or the pseudogene TRBV3-2) and TRBJ2-1, with 7 bases that match TRBD1. CDR1 and CDR2 from the germline V gene are LGHDT and YNNKEL (reference sequence). The CDR3 extends over 16 amino acids. The trim removed 3 bases at V and 2 bases at J, leaving 7 bases unmatched. This chain's CDR3 is CASSQLTGSPYNEQFF. CDR3 bases: TGTGCCAGCAGCCAGCTGACAGGGAGTCCCTACAATGAGCAGTTCTTC.

The genes are TRBV30 and TRBJ2-2, with a tentative D call TRBD2 (7 bases). CDR1 and CDR2 from the germline V gene are GTSNPN and SVGIG (reference sequence). CDR3 length equals 14 residues. Between the trimmed V and J ends, which lost 5 bases and 5 bases, there was a span of 15 bases. CDR3 sequence (DNA): TGTGCCTGGGGCCGGGGGGCAGAGACCGGGGAGCTGTTTTTT. Protein product: CAWGRGAETGELFF.

This chain uses TRBV7-9 with TRBJ1-2; the D is unclear. Germline loops: CDR1 SEHNR, CDR2 FQNEAQ (reference sequence). V lost 6 bases, J lost 6 bases, and 14 bases lay in between. The CDR3 is 13 amino acids. Written as DNA, the CDR3 is TGTGCCAGCAGTATCACGGAGCTAGATGGCTACACCTTC. Translation: CASSITELDGYTF.

The chain uses TRBV7-9 and TRBJ2-7, with D perhaps matching TRBD2 (6 bases). Trimming took off 1 base at V and 6 bases at J, with 10 bases between the two ends. Germline V CDR1 and CDR2: SEHNR, FQNEAQ (reference sequence). The CDR3 has 13 amino acids. The CDR3 DNA is TGTGCCAGCAGCTTAGTAACGGGAGCCGAGCAGTACTTC. Translated: CASSLVTGAEQYF. Variable domain in full (rest from reference TRBV7-9 and TRBJ2-7): DTGVSQNPRHKITKRGQNVTFRCDPISEHNRLYWYRQTLGQGPEFLTYFQNEAQLEKSRLLSDRFSAERPKGSFSTLEIQRTEQGDSAMYLCASSLVTGAEQYFGPGTRLTVT.

V and J are TRBV5-6 and TRBJ2-1, with 8 bases fitting TRBD2. CDR3 length equals 17 residues. With 4 bases clipped from V and 5 bases from J, the junction kept 14 bases outside the gene matches. Germline-derived CDR1 and CDR2 are SGHDT and YYEEEE. The CDR3 sequence is CASSPDGGAGVDNEQFF. The CDR3 DNA sequence: TGTGCCAGCAGCCCGGATGGGGGAGCGGGGGTCGACAATGAGCAGTTCTTC.

This clone has just one count. The V call is TRBV7-2, the J call TRBJ2-7, with 10 bases aligning to TRBD2. From germline, CDR1 is SGHTA and CDR2 FQGNSA. V lost 5 bases, J lost 6 bases, and 16 bases stayed unmatched. The CDR3 loop spans 17 amino acids. CDR3 nucleotides: TGTGCCAGCAGCCCCACGTTTCCTAGCGGGGGCCGCCGCGAGCAGTACTTC. Encoded protein: CASSPTFPSGGRREQYF. The full variable domain, rest sourced from reference TRBV7-2 and TRBJ2-7, is GAGVSQSPSNKVTEKGKDVELRCDPISGHTALYWYRQSLGQGLEFLIYFQGNSAPDKSGLPSDRFSAERTGGSVSTLTIQRTQQEDSAVYLCASSPTFPSGGRREQYFGPGTRLTVT.

The chain carries TRBV5-1 and TRBJ1-1, with 8 bases that match TRBD1. This CDR3 is 16 amino acids long. Germline V gene lookup returns CDR1 SGHRS and CDR2 YFSETQ. V shed 5 bases and J 1 base; nucleotides not matched to a gene: 10. The CDR3 DNA sequence: TGCGCCAGCAGTTTGTACCGACAGGGGAGGAACACTGAAGCTTTCTTT. Its protein is CASSLYRQGRNTEAFF.

The genes are TRBV13 and TRBJ1-1; the D gene is possibly TRBD1 (6 bases). Germline CDR1 reads PRHDT; CDR2 reads FYEKMQ (reference sequence). The CDR3 consists of 16 residues. The ends were cut back, 0 bases at V and 4 bases at J, with 15 bases in the middle. This CDR3 is CASSLGSGVLSTEAFF. The CDR3 nucleotides read TGTGCCAGCAGCTTAGGGTCAGGGGTATTAAGCACTGAAGCTTTCTTT.